Each of the 10 T cell receptor beta chains below was sequenced from the same sample in a study of cytomegalovirus exposure and HLA in healthy donors. The PCR made use of 60 Vbeta and 13 Jbeta primers. Assay used: immunoSEQ multiplex PCR; TCRdb lists only in-frame clones, some missing. The data hold more than 140,000 clones, with about 77% observed a single time. Sequenced input: PBMCs. These receptors were obtained from a female donor in good health and CMV-seronegative.

The sample holds one count of this clone. The rearrangement links TRBV19 to TRBJ1-5, with D possibly TRBD1 on 5 matching bases. V was shortened by 4 bases and J by 3 bases, with 16 bases between the two germline ends. The CDR3 runs 16 residues. Germline CDR1 and CDR2: LNHDA and SQIVND (reference sequence). The DNA of the CDR3 is TGTGCCAGTAGTACCTCCTTAGGGGCCTCCAATCAGCCCCAGCATTTT. It yields the protein CASSTSLGASNQPQHF.

By frequency in the sample, this clone is medium-sized. CDR3 in amino acids: CASSLVRRGLMEPQHF. The CDR3 coding sequence is TGTGCCAGCAGCCTAGTACGGAGGGGGCTAATGGAGCCCCAGCATTTT. The chain uses TRBV7-3 and TRBJ1-5; 7 positions match TRBD1. CDR1 is SGHTA, CDR2 FQGTGA, per germline. The CDR3 loop spans 16 amino acids. The V gene end was trimmed by 5 bases and the J gene end by 8 bases; junction bases not matched to a gene: 15.

The V call is TRBV28, the J call TRBJ2-7, with D tentatively TRBD2 (5 bases). CDR3 length equals 14 residues. Germline V gene data show CDR1 as MDHEN and CDR2 as SYDVKM. Trimming took off 2 bases at V and 4 bases at J, with 12 bases between the two ends. The CDR3 here is CASSLNEGGYEQYF. DNA of the CDR3: TGTGCCAGCAGTTTAAACGAGGGTGGTTACGAGCAGTACTTC.

This clone turned up a few times. The chain joins TRBV29-1 to TRBJ1-4; 9 bases match TRBD1. The CDR3 is 15 amino acids. Germline V gives CDR1 SQVTM, CDR2 ANQGSEA. The J segment lost 10 bases and the V segment lost 0 bases, leaving 9 bases of the junction unmatched. DNA of the CDR3: TGCAGCGTTGAAGATGGATCCACGGACAGGGGAAAACTGTTTTTT. Its protein product is CSVEDGSTDRGKLFF.

This clone was seen only a few times. V gene TRBV5-6 combines with J gene TRBJ1-5; TRBD1 is a possible D gene (5 bases). Germline-derived CDR1 and CDR2 are SGHDT and YYEEEE. CDR3 length equals 15 residues. Trimming removed 0 bases at V and 7 bases at J, with 14 bases between. The CDR3 spells CASSLARQGGQPQHF. CDR3 nucleotides: TGTGCCAGCAGCTTGGCCAGGCAGGGTGGACAGCCCCAGCATTTT.

This sequence joins TRBV2 and TRBJ2-5; D might be TRBD2 (6 bases). This CDR3 contains 14 residues. The V gene's germline CDR1 is SNHLY and CDR2 FYNNEI. V lost 5 bases to trimming and J lost 0 bases, with 10 bases between them. This chain's CDR3 is CASSLARYQETQYF. The CDR3 nucleotides are TGTGCCAGCAGTCTAGCGAGGTACCAAGAGACCCAGTACTTC.

The genes are TRBV6-1 and TRBJ1-1; 7 bases agree with TRBD1. CDR1 MNHNS and CDR2 SASEGT come from the germline V gene. The CDR3 has 13 residues. Trimming took 4 bases from V and 6 from J; bases not matched to a gene: 5. The CDR3 protein is CASSVPRGSEAFF. CDR3 nucleotide sequence: TGTGCCAGCAGTGTGCCCAGGGGGTCTGAAGCTTTCTTT.

The V gene is TRBV9, the J gene TRBJ2-1; TRBD1 aligns across 10 bases. Per germline, CDR1 SGDLS and CDR2 YYNGEE. The V gene end was trimmed by 9 bases and the J gene end by 3 bases; junction bases not matched to a gene: 3. The CDR3 has 13 amino acids. This CDR3 is CATGQGVYNEQFF. In DNA, the CDR3 is TGTGCCACAGGACAGGGGGTCTACAATGAGCAGTTCTTC.

The CDR3 reads CASGPPRQLLFYEQYF. CDR3 DNA: TGTGCCAGCGGTCCCCCTCGACAGCTATTGTTCTACGAGCAGTACTTC. The rearrangement joins TRBV28 to TRBJ2-7; the D gene is possibly TRBD1 (5 bases). Germline V gene data show CDR1 as MDHEN and CDR2 as SYDVKM. The CDR3 sequence is 16 residues long. V was cut by 8 bases and J by 3 bases, with 23 bases left in between.

The chain employs TRBV5-1 and TRBJ2-2, with 7 nucleotides matching TRBD2. In germline, CDR1 is SGHRS, CDR2 YFSETQ. V shed 0 bases, J shed 0 bases, and the junction held 5 bases outside the gene matches. The CDR3 is made up of 17 amino acids. CDR3 sequence: CASSLAKAGTNTGELFF. CDR3 nucleotides: TGCGCCAGCAGCTTGGCCAAAGCGGGAACGAACACCGGGGAGCTGTTTTTT.